The 18 T cell receptor beta chains reported below all come from one sample, sequenced in a study of blood T cell repertoires in COVID-19. Libraries were prepared by immunoSEQ multiplex PCR; TCRdb keeps only in-frame clonotypes and omits some of them. The data show 120,000 to 150,000 clones, with 88% seen just once and 2.5% held by the top ten. Sequencing was done on a sample of peripheral blood. All receptors derive from a human donor with COVID-19, enrolled during active disease. The donor label of this sample is uncertain.

V usage is TRBV6-5 and J usage is TRBJ1-1; TRBD1 might be the D (5 bases). Trimming removed 6 bases at V and 4 bases at J, with 9 bases between. This CDR3 has 12 amino acids. Germline V gene lookup returns CDR1 MNHEY and CDR2 SVGAGI. CDR3 in DNA: TGTGCCAGCAGATCAGGGTTCACTGAAGCTTTCTTT. Amino acid sequence: CASRSGFTEAFF.

The chain couples TRBV19 to TRBJ1-5; no reliable D call. V gave up 5 bases and J gave up 7 bases, with 18 bases separating them. CDR1 is LNHDA, CDR2 SQIVND, per germline (reference sequence). This CDR3 is 15 amino acids long. This chain's CDR3 is CASSPLMRVDQPQHF. The CDR3 coding sequence is TGTGCCAGTAGTCCCTTGATGAGGGTCGACCAGCCCCAGCATTTT.

This clone appeared once. J is TRBJ1-2 and V is TRBV5-4; TRBD1 matches at 9 bases. CDR3 length: 15 amino acids. CDR1 and CDR2 from the germline V gene are SGHNT and YYREEE (reference sequence). V gave up 1 base and J gave up 3 bases; unmatched junction bases: 4. This CDR3 reads CASSLWDRDDYGYTF. In DNA form, the CDR3 reads TGTGCCAGCAGCTTGTGGGACAGGGACGACTATGGCTACACCTTC.

The rearrangement uses TRBV11-2 and TRBJ2-3; D may be TRBD2 (7 bases). This CDR3 is 14 amino acids long. The V gene's germline CDR1 is SGHAT and CDR2 FQNNGV. With 4 bases removed from V and 5 bases from J, the gap between germline ends came to 13 bases. The CDR3 loop reads CASSSAGAGDTQYF. CDR3 coding DNA: TGTGCCAGCAGCTCTGCGGGGGCGGGAGATACGCAGTATTTT.

This sequence joins TRBV3-1 (or the pseudogene TRBV3-2) and TRBJ2-2; perhaps TRBD2 as D (6 bases). The V and J ends lost 0 bases and 5 bases respectively, with 16 bases between them. CDR1 and CDR2 (germline): LGHDT, YNNKEL (reference sequence). The CDR3 spans 17 residues. The CDR3 loop reads CASSQEGIVEGTGELFF. The DNA of the CDR3 is TGTGCCAGCAGCCAAGAGGGAATAGTGGAGGGGACCGGGGAGCTGTTTTTT.

This sequence joins TRBV11-2 and TRBJ1-5; D is unresolved. Germline V gene lookup returns CDR1 SGHAT and CDR2 FQNNGV. Trimming left V 5 bases short and J 5 bases short, with 16 bases between. CDR3 size: 15 residues. CDR3 sequence (DNA): TGTGCCAGCAGCCTTTACGCGGGGTTGGATCAGCCCCAGCATTTT. Its translation: CASSLYAGLDQPQHF.

The gene calls are TRBV28 and TRBJ1-1; 9 nucleotides line up with TRBD1. The V gene end was trimmed by 4 bases and the J gene end by 1 base; junction bases not matched to a gene: 7. The CDR3 length is 16 residues. Germline lookup yields CDR1 MDHEN and CDR2 SYDVKM. CDR3 region: CASSYPGQGRNTEAFF. CDR3 in DNA: TGTGCCAGCAGTTACCCGGGACAGGGACGGAACACTGAAGCTTTCTTT.

The rearrangement uses TRBV6-5 and TRBJ2-7, with 9 bases fitting TRBD2. Germline trimming cut 10 bases from V and 6 bases from J; bases unmatched to any gene: 13. Germline CDR1 and CDR2: MNHEY and SVGAGI. The CDR3 runs 14 residues. CDR3: CATSRGTSLIEQYF. CDR3 in DNA: TGTGCCACCTCTCGGGGGACTAGCTTAATCGAGCAGTACTTC.

The rearrangement uses TRBV5-1 and TRBJ2-4, with D tentatively TRBD1 (6 bases). Trimming shortened V by 4 bases and J by 7 bases, and 18 bases separated the two germline ends. CDR1 is SGHRS and CDR2 is YFSETQ in the germline V gene. This CDR3 region has 15 residues. This CDR3 reads CASSPQPTGFNIQYF. In DNA, the CDR3 is TGCGCCAGCAGCCCACAACCAACAGGGTTTAACATTCAGTACTTC.

This sequence joins TRBV7-9 and TRBJ2-7, with a weak D call TRBD1 (6 bases). V was cut by 5 bases and J by 7 bases, with 18 bases left in between. The germline gives CDR1 SEHNR, CDR2 FQNEAQ (reference sequence). CDR3 length: 14 amino acids. As DNA, the CDR3 is TGTGCCAGCAGCCTGGGGGCGTTGAGTAAAGAGCAGTACTTC. As protein: CASSLGALSKEQYF.

The rearrangement links TRBV9 to TRBJ2-2; no definite D call. The CDR3 has 16 residues. V lost 2 bases and J lost 0, with 11 bases in between. Germline V lookup: CDR1 SGDLS, CDR2 YYNGEE. Written as DNA, the CDR3 is TGTGCCAGCAGCGTTTCGAGCCTGACGAACACCGGGGAGCTGTTTTTT. It specifies CASSVSSLTNTGELFF.

This chain connects TRBV5-1 to TRBJ1-5, with D possibly TRBD1 on 5 matching bases. The CDR3 is 15 residues long. Deletions cut 0 bases from V and 2 bases from J, with 9 bases between. Germline V gene lookup returns CDR1 SGHRS and CDR2 YFSETQ. Here the CDR3 reads CASSLDGGGNQPQHF. The CDR3 nucleotides read TGCGCCAGCAGCTTGGACGGGGGTGGCAATCAGCCCCAGCATTTT.

The V call is TRBV9, the J call TRBJ2-7, with a weak D call TRBD2 (5 bases). Trimming took 3 bases from V and 1 from J, leaving 11 bases between them. The CDR3 length is 14 residues. Germline CDR1 SGDLS, CDR2 YYNGEE. CDR3 coding DNA: TGTGCCAGCAGCGCCCACGGAGGATCCTACGAGCAGTACTTC. This codes for CASSAHGGSYEQYF.

This clone was recorded once. V usage is TRBV5-1 and J usage is TRBJ2-7; D gene unclear. CDR1 and CDR2 from the germline V gene are SGHRS and YFSETQ. This CDR3 region has 14 residues. The V and J ends lost 3 bases and 3 bases respectively, with 13 bases between them. DNA for the CDR3: TGCGCCAGCAGCTATGAACCGACAAGCTACGAGCAGTACTTC. This translates into CASSYEPTSYEQYF.

J is TRBJ2-3 and V is TRBV3-1 (or the pseudogene TRBV3-2), with TRBD1 identical over 7 bases. J lost 2 bases, V lost 1 base, and 12 bases had no gene match. The CDR3 spans 18 residues. CDR1 and CDR2 (germline): LGHDT, YNNKEL (reference sequence). The CDR3 sequence: CASSQGGTTGRYTDTQYF. Here the CDR3 DNA reads TGTGCCAGCAGCCAAGGGGGTACGACAGGGCGATACACAGATACGCAGTATTTT.

The table lists this clone with a count of one. V usage is TRBV27 and J usage is TRBJ1-4, with TRBD1 identical over 7 bases. The trim removed 5 bases at V and 0 bases at J, leaving 18 bases unmatched. This CDR3 contains 20 residues. Germline V lookup: CDR1 MNHEY, CDR2 SMNVEV (reference sequence). This CDR3 reads CASSTTVRDRQYATNEKLFF. The CDR3 DNA sequence: TGTGCCAGCAGTACGACGGTCCGGGACAGACAATATGCAACTAATGAAAAACTGTTTTTT.

CDR3 sequence reads: CASSESGELFF. The CDR3 coding sequence is TGTGCCAGCAGCGAGTCCGGGGAGCTGTTTTTT. This chain uses TRBV5-4 with TRBJ2-2; no clear D gene. Looked up from germline, CDR1 is SGHNT and CDR2 is YYREEE (reference sequence). The CDR3 consists of 11 residues. Deletions cut 4 bases from V and 6 bases from J, with 4 bases between.

This rearrangement joins TRBV4-1 to TRBJ1-1; D possibly corresponds to TRBD1 (5 bases). The V end lost 5 bases, the J end lost 6 bases, and 16 bases lay between the germline ends. The CDR3 is 14 amino acids. Germline values: CDR1 MGHRA, CDR2 YSYEKL. This CDR3 is CASSAQWGTSEAFF. CDR3 in DNA: TGCGCCAGCAGCGCCCAATGGGGGACTTCTGAAGCTTTCTTT.